What follows are 20 T cell receptor beta chains derived from one specimen sequenced in a study of T cell responses to AZD1222 COVID-19 vaccine. Sequenced by immunoSEQ multiplex PCR; TCRdb stores in-frame clones only, minus some. The sample records 25,000 to 35,000 clones, around 86% being singletons. Specimen: peripheral blood, collected on day 0 of AZD1222 vaccination. The receptors here all came from an adult in good health.

The CDR3 DNA sequence: TGTGCCAGCAGCCGGCGGGGAGTTAATGGCTACACCTTC. Translated, it gives CASSRRGVNGYTF. The chain is built from TRBV7-8 and TRBJ1-2; D is unresolved. The germline gives CDR1 SGHVS, CDR2 FQNEAQ. The CDR3 covers 13 residues. Trimming shortened V by 5 bases and J by 6 bases, and 13 bases separated the two germline ends.

The chain carries TRBV7-2 and TRBJ1-5; D remains unclear. Germline V lookup: CDR1 SGHTA, CDR2 FQGNSA. This CDR3 is 14 amino acids long. Trimming left V 3 bases short and J 2 bases short, with 8 bases between. The CDR3 DNA is TGTGCCAGCAGCTTGGCCCCAGGCAATCAGCCCCAGCATTTT. Translating it yields CASSLAPGNQPQHF. The full variable domain, its missing parts supplied by reference TRBV7-2 and TRBJ1-5, is GAGVSQSPSNKVTEKGKDVELRCDPISGHTALYWYRQSLGQGLEFLIYFQGNSAPDKSGLPSDRFSAERTGGSVSTLTIQRTQQEDSAVYLCASSLAPGNQPQHFGDGTRLSIL.

V gene TRBV12-3 or TRBV12-4 combines with J gene TRBJ2-5; 8 bases agree with TRBD2. There are 13 residues in the CDR3. The junction had 7 bases not matched to a gene; V was cut back by 6 bases and J by 7 bases. Here the CDR3 reads CASSLTSGGTQYF. In DNA form, the CDR3 reads TGTGCCAGCAGCCTTACTAGCGGAGGGACCCAGTACTTC.

This clone was counted between two and nine times. The V and J genes are TRBV10-3 and TRBJ2-2; 12 bases map to TRBD2. Germline CDR1 ENHRY, CDR2 SYGVKD. V dropped 8 bases and J dropped 3; count of bases not matched to a gene: 7. This CDR3 contains 16 residues. The CDR3 spells CAIGLAGGPYTGELFF. The CDR3 DNA reads as TGTGCCATCGGGCTAGCGGGAGGGCCGTACACCGGGGAGCTGTTTTTT.

The genes are TRBV5-1 and TRBJ2-5, with TRBD1 identical over 11 bases. This CDR3 region has 15 residues. Per germline, CDR1 SGHRS and CDR2 YFSETQ. Unmatched junction bases numbered 4, after V lost 2 bases and J lost 4 bases. In DNA, the CDR3 is TGCGCCAGCAGCTTTTGGACAGGGGGCATAGAGACCCAGTACTTC. It encodes CASSFWTGGIETQYF.

The rearrangement joins TRBV19 to TRBJ1-2, with 8 bases identical to TRBD1. V shed 4 bases, J shed 8 bases, and the junction held 9 bases outside the gene matches. This CDR3 has 14 residues. Germline V CDR1 and CDR2: LNHDA, SQIVND (reference sequence). The CDR3 protein is CASSTPRTGSGYTF. As DNA, the CDR3 is TGTGCCAGTAGTACCCCCAGGACAGGGTCCGGCTACACCTTC. Full variable domain (missing parts from reference TRBV19 and TRBJ1-2): DGGITQSPKYLFRKEGQNVTLSCEQNLNHDAMYWYRQDPGQGLRLIYYSQIVNDFQKGDIAEGYSVSREKKESFPLTVTSAQKNPTAFYLCASSTPRTGSGYTFGSGTRLTVV.

The V gene is TRBV10-3, the J gene TRBJ2-3, with TRBD2 matching over 12 bases. After removal of 9 bases from V and 3 bases from J, the junction contained 4 bases not matched to a gene. Germline V gene sequence: CDR1 ENHRY, CDR2 SYGVKD. The CDR3 consists of 14 residues. The CDR3 here is CAIRGTSGTDTQYF. DNA for the CDR3: TGTGCCATTAGGGGGACTAGCGGGACAGATACGCAGTATTTT.

The chain joins TRBV7-9 to TRBJ2-3; 12 bases are a match to TRBD2. The germline gives CDR1 SEHNR, CDR2 FQNEAQ (reference sequence). V lost 3 bases, J lost 1 base, and 5 bases stayed unmatched. This CDR3 is built from 17 residues. The CDR3 DNA reads TGTGCCAGCAGCTTTAGACTAGCGGGAGAACGCACAGATACGCAGTATTTT. This encodes CASSFRLAGERTDTQYF.

Only a few counts were recorded for this clone. V is TRBV19 and J is TRBJ1-5, with D possibly being TRBD1 (6 bases). CDR1 and CDR2 from the germline V gene are LNHDA and SQIVND (reference sequence). V was clipped by 6 bases and J by 0 bases, with 12 bases between them. CDR3 length equals 15 residues. The DNA of the CDR3 is TGTGCCAGTAGATCACAGGGATTTAGCAATCAGCCCCAGCATTTT. As protein: CASRSQGFSNQPQHF.

V and J are TRBV2 and TRBJ1-6; D is possibly TRBD1 (6 bases). In germline, CDR1 is SNHLY, CDR2 FYNNEI. V lost 11 bases and J lost 9, with 17 bases in between. The CDR3 contains 13 residues. The CDR3 protein is CAGSQGLGSPLHF. CDR3 in DNA: TGTGCCGGCTCACAGGGTCTTGGTTCACCCCTCCACTTT.

The CDR3 spells CASSLVVSDTYNEQFF. The CDR3 nucleotides read TGTGCCAGCAGCTTGGTCGTTAGCGACACCTACAATGAGCAGTTCTTC. The chain uses TRBV5-4 and TRBJ2-1; possibly TRBD2 for D (5 bases). Trimming cost V 0 bases and J 2 bases, with 12 bases left between them. The CDR3 loop spans 16 amino acids. CDR1 and CDR2 from the germline V gene are SGHNT and YYREEE (reference sequence).

This chain uses TRBV9 with TRBJ2-3; the match to TRBD2 covers 10 bases. Trimming cost V 0 bases and J 1 base; bases outside gene matches: 2. The CDR3 is 16 amino acids. CDR1 is SGDLS, CDR2 YYNGEE, per germline. CDR3 sequence (DNA): TGTGCCAGCAGCGTAGGGGGACTAGCGCGCACAGATACGCAGTATTTT. Protein product: CASSVGGLARTDTQYF. The whole variable domain, filled in from reference TRBV9 and TRBJ2-3, reads DSGVTQTPKHLITATGQRVTLRCSPRSGDLSVYWYQQSLDQGLQFLIQYYNGEERAKGNILERFSAQQFPDLHSELNLSSLELGDSALYFCASSVGGLARTDTQYFGPGTRLTVL.

This chain uses TRBV2 with TRBJ2-6, with no clear D. Trimming took off 7 bases at V and 4 bases at J, with 14 bases between the two ends. This CDR3 comprises 15 residues. Germline CDR1 reads SNHLY; CDR2 reads FYNNEI. CDR3 nucleotides: TGTGCCAGCACACCCTACAGTTCCGGGGCCAACGTCCTGACTTTC. Its protein product is CASTPYSSGANVLTF.

The J gene is TRBJ2-1, the V gene TRBV24-1; 14 bases line up with TRBD2. This CDR3 contains 20 residues. Trimming cost V 2 bases and J 4 bases; bases outside gene matches: 12. Germline loops: CDR1 KGHDR, CDR2 SFDVKD. This CDR3 reads CATSDSRRTSGRLRYNEQFF. CDR3 coding DNA: TGTGCCACCAGTGATTCCCGTCGGACTAGCGGGAGGCTAAGATACAATGAGCAGTTCTTC.

The chain has TRBV7-3 and TRBJ2-3; D unresolved. Looked up from germline, CDR1 is SGHTA and CDR2 is FQGTGA. This CDR3 is 13 amino acids long. The germline V and J ends were trimmed by 1 base and 4 bases, with 6 bases remaining between them. CDR3 bases: TGTGCCAGCAGCTTAAGGAATTCAGATACGCAGTATTTT. It is translated as CASSLRNSDTQYF. The entire variable domain, with the rest obtained from reference TRBV7-3 and TRBJ2-3, is as follows: GAGVSQTPSNKVTEKGKYVELRCDPISGHTALYWYRQSLGQGPEFLIYFQGTGAADDSGLPNDRFFAVRPEGSVSTLKIQRTERGDSAVYLCASSLRNSDTQYFGPGTRLTVL.

The rearrangement uses TRBV28 and TRBJ2-1, with 13 bases lining up with TRBD2. This CDR3 comprises 14 residues. The V segment lost 8 bases and the J segment 8 bases; nucleotides outside the gene matches: 6. From germline, CDR1 is MDHEN and CDR2 SYDVKM. CDR3 loop: CASVTSGRADEQFF. CDR3 coding DNA: TGTGCCAGCGTAACTAGCGGGAGGGCGGATGAGCAGTTCTTC. Based on the CDR3 plus reference TRBV28 and TRBJ2-1, the full variable domain is DVKVTQSSRYLVKRTGEKVFLECVQDMDHENMFWYRQDPGLGLRLIYFSYDVKMKEKGDIPEGYSVSREKKERFSLILESASTNQTSMYLCASVTSGRADEQFFGPGTRLTVL.

The rearrangement uses TRBV5-1 and TRBJ1-5; possibly TRBD1 for D (5 bases). Germline V gene sequence: CDR1 SGHRS, CDR2 YFSETQ. The ends were cut back, 0 bases at V and 7 bases at J, with 11 bases in the middle. CDR3 size: 14 residues. The CDR3 sequence: CASSLGGGYQPQHF. The CDR3 coding sequence is TGCGCCAGCAGCTTGGGTGGGGGGTACCAGCCCCAGCATTTT. The variable domain in full, completed from reference TRBV5-1 and TRBJ1-5, reads KAGVTQTPRYLIKTRGQQVTLSCSPISGHRSVSWYQQTPGQGLQFLFEYFSETQRNKGNFPGRFSGRQFSNSRSEMNVSTLELGDSALYLCASSLGGGYQPQHFGDGTRLSIL.

The chain carries TRBV10-3 and TRBJ2-7; D is uncertain. The CDR3 loop spans 12 amino acids. Germline loops: CDR1 ENHRY, CDR2 SYGVKD. V shed 4 bases and J shed 3 bases, with 7 bases lying between them. The CDR3 is CAISVNNYEQYF. As DNA, the CDR3 is TGTGCCATCAGTGTTAACAACTACGAGCAGTACTTC.

This sequence joins TRBV7-2 and TRBJ2-6, with TRBD1 matching over 7 bases. The germline gives CDR1 SGHTA, CDR2 FQGNSA. The CDR3 covers 18 residues. J lost 0 bases, V lost 1 base, and 6 bases had no gene match. The CDR3 DNA is TGTGCCAGCAGCTTAGTGGACAGGTTTAGCTCTGGGGCCAACGTCCTGACTTTC. Its translation is CASSLVDRFSSGANVLTF.

The chain has TRBV18 and TRBJ1-5; 7 bases align to TRBD1. Unmatched junction bases numbered 7, after V lost 5 bases and J lost 6 bases. Germline V gene sequence: CDR1 KGHSH, CDR2 LQKENI. CDR3 length equals 14 residues. The CDR3 protein is CASSALQGSQPQHF. CDR3 coding DNA: TGTGCCAGCTCAGCGTTACAGGGGTCTCAGCCCCAGCATTTT.